These T cell receptor beta chains were read from a single sample in a study of T cell changes during pregnancy in multiple sclerosis. The table came from immunoSEQ multiplex PCR; TCRdb's copy has only in-frame clones and leaves some out. Here the sample spans 40,000 to 45,000 clones, approximately 92% being singletons. The source material was CD4+ T cells from peripheral blood mononuclear cells, sampled before pregnancy. All receptors come from a female donor with multiple sclerosis, enrolled in a pregnancy study. CDR3s include the opening cysteine and the closing phenylalanine or tryptophan.

V	J	CDR3
TRBV20-1	TRBJ2-7	CSASSYEQYF
TRBV4-2	TRBJ1-1	CASSQNRVTSGTEAFF
TRBV2	TRBJ1-3	CASRTGEAGNTIYF
TRBV7-2	TRBJ2-7	CASSLGQGREGYEQYF
TRBV5-1	TRBJ2-1	CASSLRQNSYNEQFF
TRBV7-2	TRBJ2-7	CASSLWSYEQYF
TRBV14	TRBJ1-2	CASSQGYRLEGYTF
TRBV7-9	TRBJ1-5	CASSLSTGVGQPQHF
TRBV30	TRBJ1-1	CAWSYMNTEAFF
TRBV6-1	TRBJ1-5	CASSDGVGNQPQHF
TRBV6-5	TRBJ2-7	CAAGEGDLGEQYF
TRBV30	TRBJ1-1	CAWLVGGTEAFF
TRBV29-1	TRBJ1-2	CSVDRTRQGYTF
TRBV13	TRBJ2-6	CASRGGWFTGANVLTF
TRBV9	TRBJ1-1	CASTVRRVRVGNTEAFF
TRBV25-1	TRBJ2-3	CASSELTGRRSDTQYF
TRBV28	TRBJ2-1	CASSSSGGSSYNEQFF
TRBV29-1	TRBJ2-5	CSVAGVGEAQYF
TRBV18	TRBJ2-5	CASSPGMGETQYF
TRBV7-3	TRBJ2-5	CASSLGLPGETQYF
TRBV19	TRBJ2-1	CASSIGGHMVEQFF
TRBV6-5	TRBJ2-7	CASSYSPSSYEQYF
TRBV28	TRBJ2-5	CASRVDRQETQYF
TRBV9	TRBJ1-6	CASSAQGEISPLHF
TRBV10-1	TRBJ2-2	CASSRLAFDTGELFF
TRBV28	TRBJ1-2	CASSGTYNYGYTF
TRBV4-1	TRBJ1-1	CASSPRVRGTEAFF
TRBV29-1	TRBJ2-3	CSVRVKQGWSTDTQYF
TRBV5-1	TRBJ1-1	CASSLDGGTEAFF
TRBV4-1	TRBJ2-1	CASSQDVLAGGNEQFF
TRBV4-3	TRBJ2-2	CASSQAGGESGELFF
TRBV27	TRBJ2-7	CASSYQGLAGDEQYF
TRBV27	TRBJ2-7	CASSYRDIGYEQYF
TRBV2	TRBJ2-3	CASKPRARGDTQYF
TRBV19	TRBJ2-7	CASSIPGSRSSYEQYF
TRBV25-1	TRBJ1-1	CASSELAEAFF
TRBV4-1	TRBJ2-7	CASSPQGVSYEQYF
TRBV4-1	TRBJ1-1	CASSHQRQRLNTEAFF